These T cell receptor beta chains were read from a single sample in a study of cytomegalovirus exposure and HLA in healthy donors. TCRdb keeps only in-frame clones here, not all; method: immunoSEQ multiplex PCR. The sample consists of 90,000 to 100,000 clones, roughly three quarters of them appearing once. Sequencing was done on a sample of PBMCs. The source is a female donor in good health and CMV-seronegative. Both conserved end residues are part of each CDR3. A D gene is named only where the DNA matches it firmly.

CDR3aa: CASKGEGSTGELFF; v_gene: TRBV6-4; j_gene: TRBJ2-2; d_gene: .
CDR3aa: CASMRDRAEGYYGYTF; v_gene: TRBV19; j_gene: TRBJ1-2; d_gene: TRBD1
CDR3aa: CASSPLRGRAGELFF; v_gene: TRBV6-5; j_gene: TRBJ2-2; d_gene: .
CDR3aa: CASTQLYGYTF; v_gene: TRBV6-5; j_gene: TRBJ1-2; d_gene: .
CDR3aa: CASSSPSAGTGANVLTF; v_gene: TRBV28; j_gene: TRBJ2-6; d_gene: .
CDR3aa: CSSSVYDSRNQPQHF; v_gene: TRBV7-9; j_gene: TRBJ1-5; d_gene: .
CDR3aa: CASSLLGAATGELFF; v_gene: TRBV5-8; j_gene: TRBJ2-2; d_gene: .
CDR3aa: CASSLQRRETNYGYTF; v_gene: TRBV27; j_gene: TRBJ1-2; d_gene: .
CDR3aa: CASSQGTNYGYTF; v_gene: TRBV7-3; j_gene: TRBJ1-2; d_gene: .
CDR3aa: CASTRQEPNTGELFF; v_gene: TRBV6-6; j_gene: TRBJ2-2; d_gene: .
CDR3aa: CASSVGGSLDTQYF; v_gene: TRBV9; j_gene: TRBJ2-3; d_gene: .